This T cell receptor (beta chain) was sequenced for a study of vaccination and CD4 T cells after COVID-19. The Oncomine TCR Beta short-read assay sequenced DNA from cultured CD4+ T cells. CD4+ T cells were cultured, and genomic DNA was extracted from them. TCRdb called the PCR reads again in MiXCR, with one record for every CDR3 protein. The data contain 10,000 to 15,000 distinct CDR3 sequences, around 66% of them singletons. This clonotype appeared once. What it recognizes is unknown. Treatment of the sample: approximately 9-day PBMC culture with coronavirus spike peptide pools or control peptides (ViraFEST assay). Cultures used around 2.2 million PBMCs per well, about 10 IU/ml IL-2 and around 10 ug/ml peptides. Germline CDR1 reads SGHTA; CDR2 reads FQGNSA. The V end was cut by 0 bases, the J end by 5 bases, with 11 bases between. This CDR3 region has 15 residues.

Material for sequencing was CD4+ T cells from blood, cultured in vitro. This clonotype was sampled from a human donor who had recovered from COVID-19. V gene TRBV7-2 combines with J gene TRBJ2-1; D might be TRBD2 (6 bases). CDR3 DNA sequence: TGTGCCAGCAGCTTAGCGGGGGGTGCAAACAATGAGCAGTTCTTC. Translation gives CASSLAGGANNEQFF.